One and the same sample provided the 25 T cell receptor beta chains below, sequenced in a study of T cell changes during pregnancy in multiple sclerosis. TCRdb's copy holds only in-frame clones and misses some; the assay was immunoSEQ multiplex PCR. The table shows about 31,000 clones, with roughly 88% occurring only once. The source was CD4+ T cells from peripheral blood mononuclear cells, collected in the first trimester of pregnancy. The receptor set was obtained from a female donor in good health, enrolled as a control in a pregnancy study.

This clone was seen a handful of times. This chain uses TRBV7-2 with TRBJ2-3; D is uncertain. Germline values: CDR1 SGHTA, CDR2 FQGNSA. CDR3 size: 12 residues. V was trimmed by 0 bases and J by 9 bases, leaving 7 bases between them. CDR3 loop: CASSLAESTQYF. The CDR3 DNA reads TGTGCCAGCAGCTTAGCAGAAAGCACGCAGTATTTT.

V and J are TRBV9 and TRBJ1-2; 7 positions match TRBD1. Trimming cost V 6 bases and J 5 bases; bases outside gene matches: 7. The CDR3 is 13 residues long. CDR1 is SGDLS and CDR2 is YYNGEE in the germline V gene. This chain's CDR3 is CASTGGQVYGYTF. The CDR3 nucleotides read TGTGCCAGCACCGGAGGACAGGTTTATGGCTACACCTTC. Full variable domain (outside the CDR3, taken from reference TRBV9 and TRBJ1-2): DSGVTQTPKHLITATGQRVTLRCSPRSGDLSVYWYQQSLDQGLQFLIQYYNGEERAKGNILERFSAQQFPDLHSELNLSSLELGDSALYFCASTGGQVYGYTFGSGTRLTVV.

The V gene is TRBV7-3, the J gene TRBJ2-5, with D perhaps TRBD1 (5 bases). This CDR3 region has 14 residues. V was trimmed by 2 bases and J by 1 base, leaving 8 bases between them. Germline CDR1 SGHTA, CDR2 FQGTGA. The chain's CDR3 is CASSLSGPQETQYF. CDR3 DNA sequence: TGTGCCAGCAGCTTATCAGGGCCCCAAGAGACCCAGTACTTC.

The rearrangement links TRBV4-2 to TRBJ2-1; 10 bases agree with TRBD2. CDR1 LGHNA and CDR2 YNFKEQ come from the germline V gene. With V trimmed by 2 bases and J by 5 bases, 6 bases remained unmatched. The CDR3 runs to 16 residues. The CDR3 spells CASSQRGTSAHNEQFF. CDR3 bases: TGTGCCAGCAGCCAAAGAGGGACTAGCGCCCACAATGAGCAGTTCTTC.

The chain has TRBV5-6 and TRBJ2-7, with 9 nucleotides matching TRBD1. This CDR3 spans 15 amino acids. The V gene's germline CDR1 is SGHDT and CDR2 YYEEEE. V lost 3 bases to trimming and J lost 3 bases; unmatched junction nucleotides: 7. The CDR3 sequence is CASSSGTGLYYEQYF. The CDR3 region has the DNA TGTGCCAGCAGCTCCGGGACAGGGTTATACTACGAGCAGTACTTC.

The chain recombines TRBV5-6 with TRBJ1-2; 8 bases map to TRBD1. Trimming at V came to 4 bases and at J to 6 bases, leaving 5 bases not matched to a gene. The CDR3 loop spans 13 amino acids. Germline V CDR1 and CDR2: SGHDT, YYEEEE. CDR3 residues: CASSPTGADGYTF. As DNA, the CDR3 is TGTGCCAGCAGCCCGACAGGGGCGGATGGCTACACCTTC.

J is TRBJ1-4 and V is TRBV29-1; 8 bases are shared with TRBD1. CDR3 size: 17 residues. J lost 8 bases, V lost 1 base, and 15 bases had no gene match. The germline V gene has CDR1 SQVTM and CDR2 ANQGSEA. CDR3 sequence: CSVEARPRQGSGEKLFF. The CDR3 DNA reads TGCAGCGTTGAAGCCCGCCCCCGACAGGGGTCGGGGGAAAAACTGTTTTTT.

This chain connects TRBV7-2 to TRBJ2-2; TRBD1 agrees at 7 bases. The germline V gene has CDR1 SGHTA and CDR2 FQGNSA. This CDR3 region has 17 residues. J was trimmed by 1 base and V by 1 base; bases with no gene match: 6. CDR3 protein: CASSLGRQGRNTGELFF. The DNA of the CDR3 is TGTGCCAGCAGCTTAGGTAGACAGGGACGGAACACCGGGGAGCTGTTTTTT.

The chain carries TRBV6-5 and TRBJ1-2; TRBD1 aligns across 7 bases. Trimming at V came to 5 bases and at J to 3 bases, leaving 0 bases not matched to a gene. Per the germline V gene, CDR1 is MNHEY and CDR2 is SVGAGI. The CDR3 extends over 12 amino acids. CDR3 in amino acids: CASSTGDYGYTF. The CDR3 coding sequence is TGTGCCAGCAGTACAGGGGACTATGGCTACACCTTC.

The CDR3 DNA sequence: TGTGCCAGCAGAAATGACTACACTGAAGCTTTCTTT. This encodes CASRNDYTEAFF. The chain carries TRBV6-1 and TRBJ1-1; no clear D. Germline V gene data show CDR1 as MNHNS and CDR2 as SASEGT. This CDR3 comprises 12 residues. V shed 6 bases and J shed 3 bases, with 8 bases lying between them.

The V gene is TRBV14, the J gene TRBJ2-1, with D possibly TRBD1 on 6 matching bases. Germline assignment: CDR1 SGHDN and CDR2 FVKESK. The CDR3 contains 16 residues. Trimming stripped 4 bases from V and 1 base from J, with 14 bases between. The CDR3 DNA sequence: TGTGCCAGCAGCCTCGCCTCAGGGGTATCCTACAATGAGCAGTTCTTC. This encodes CASSLASGVSYNEQFF.

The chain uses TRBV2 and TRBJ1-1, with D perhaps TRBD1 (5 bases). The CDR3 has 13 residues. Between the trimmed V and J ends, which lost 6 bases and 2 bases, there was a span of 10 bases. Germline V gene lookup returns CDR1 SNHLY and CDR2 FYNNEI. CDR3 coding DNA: TGTGCCAGCAGGGGGGGGTTCAACACTGAAGCTTTCTTT. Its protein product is CASRGGFNTEAFF. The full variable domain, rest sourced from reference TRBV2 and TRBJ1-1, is EPEVTQTPSHQVTQMGQEVILRCVPISNHLYFYWYRQILGQKVEFLVSFYNNEISEKSEIFDDQFSVERPDGSNFTLKIRSTKLEDSAMYFCASRGGFNTEAFFGQGTRLTVV.

The CDR3 protein is CASSFLTGIREKLFF. As DNA, the CDR3 is TGCGCCAGCAGCTTTTTGACAGGGATAAGGGAAAAACTGTTTTTT. The rearrangement joins TRBV5-1 to TRBJ1-4; 7 bases are a match to TRBD1. Unmatched junction bases numbered 9, after V lost 2 bases and J lost 8 bases. Germline CDR1 reads SGHRS; CDR2 reads YFSETQ. There are 15 residues in the CDR3.

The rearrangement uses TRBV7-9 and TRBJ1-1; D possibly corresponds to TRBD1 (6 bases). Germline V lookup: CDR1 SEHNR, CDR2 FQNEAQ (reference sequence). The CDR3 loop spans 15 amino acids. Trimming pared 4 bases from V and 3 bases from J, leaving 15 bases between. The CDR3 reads CASSSSLQGYTEAFF. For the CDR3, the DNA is TGTGCCAGCAGCTCGTCATTACAGGGTTACACTGAAGCTTTCTTT.

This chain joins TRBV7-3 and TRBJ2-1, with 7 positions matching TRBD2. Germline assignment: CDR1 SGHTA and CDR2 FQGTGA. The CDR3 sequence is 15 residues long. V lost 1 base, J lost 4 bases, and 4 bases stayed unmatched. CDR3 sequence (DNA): TGTGCCAGCAGCTTAAGTGGGGGGGATTACAATGAGCAGTTCTTC. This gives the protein CASSLSGGDYNEQFF. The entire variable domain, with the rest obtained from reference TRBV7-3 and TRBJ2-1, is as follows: GAGVSQTPSNKVTEKGKYVELRCDPISGHTALYWYRQSLGQGPEFLIYFQGTGAADDSGLPNDRFFAVRPEGSVSTLKIQRTERGDSAVYLCASSLSGGDYNEQFFGPGTRLTVL.

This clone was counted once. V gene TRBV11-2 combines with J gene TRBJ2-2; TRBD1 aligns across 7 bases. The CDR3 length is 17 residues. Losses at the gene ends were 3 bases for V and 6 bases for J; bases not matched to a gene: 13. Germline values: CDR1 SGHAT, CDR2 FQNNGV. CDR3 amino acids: CASSLGHTGTAAGELFF. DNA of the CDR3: TGTGCCAGCAGCTTGGGCCATACAGGGACAGCCGCCGGGGAGCTGTTTTTT.

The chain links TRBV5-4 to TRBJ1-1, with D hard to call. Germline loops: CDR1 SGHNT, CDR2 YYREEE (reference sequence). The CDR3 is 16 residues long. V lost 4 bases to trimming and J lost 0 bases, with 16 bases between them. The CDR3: CASSLPVLGMNTEAFF. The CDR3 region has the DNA TGTGCCAGCAGCCTCCCTGTGCTGGGCATGAACACTGAAGCTTTCTTT.

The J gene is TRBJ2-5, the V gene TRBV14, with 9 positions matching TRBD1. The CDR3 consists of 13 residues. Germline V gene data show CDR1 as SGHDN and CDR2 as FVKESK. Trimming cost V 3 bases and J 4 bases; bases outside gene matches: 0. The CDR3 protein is CASSQTGGETQYF. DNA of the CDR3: TGTGCCAGCAGCCAGACAGGGGGAGAGACCCAGTACTTC.

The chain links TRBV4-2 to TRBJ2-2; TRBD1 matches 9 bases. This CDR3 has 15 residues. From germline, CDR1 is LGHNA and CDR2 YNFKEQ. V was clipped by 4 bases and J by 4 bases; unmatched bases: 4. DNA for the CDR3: TGTGCCAGCAGCCCACGACAGGGGGGCACCGGGGAGCTGTTTTTT. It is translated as CASSPRQGGTGELFF.

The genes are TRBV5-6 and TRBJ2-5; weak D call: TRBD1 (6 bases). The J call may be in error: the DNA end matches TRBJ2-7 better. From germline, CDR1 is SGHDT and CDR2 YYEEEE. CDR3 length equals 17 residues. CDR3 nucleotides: TGTGCCAGCAGCTTGCCTTCCGGGACAACTTTGAGCTACGAGCAGTACTTC. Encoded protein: CASSLPSGTTLSYEQYF.

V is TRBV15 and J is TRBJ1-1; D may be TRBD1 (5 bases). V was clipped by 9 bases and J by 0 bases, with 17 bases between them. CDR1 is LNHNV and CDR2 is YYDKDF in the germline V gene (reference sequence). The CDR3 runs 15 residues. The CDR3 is CATTRAGRMNTEAFF. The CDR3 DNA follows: TGTGCCACAACGCGGGCAGGGAGGATGAACACTGAAGCTTTCTTT.

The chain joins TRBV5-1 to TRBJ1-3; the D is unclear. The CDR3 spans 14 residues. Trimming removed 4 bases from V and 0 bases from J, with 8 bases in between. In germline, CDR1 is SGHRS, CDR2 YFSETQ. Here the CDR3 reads CASSELNSGNTIYF. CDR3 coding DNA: TGCGCCAGCAGCGAGTTGAACTCTGGAAACACCATATATTTT.

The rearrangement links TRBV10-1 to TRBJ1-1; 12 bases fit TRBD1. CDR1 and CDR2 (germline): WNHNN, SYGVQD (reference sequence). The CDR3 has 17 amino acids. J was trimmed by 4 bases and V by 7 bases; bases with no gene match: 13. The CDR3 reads CASTTLGDRGRSTEAFF. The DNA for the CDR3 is TGCGCCAGCACAACTCTGGGGGACAGGGGGCGTAGCACTGAAGCTTTCTTT.

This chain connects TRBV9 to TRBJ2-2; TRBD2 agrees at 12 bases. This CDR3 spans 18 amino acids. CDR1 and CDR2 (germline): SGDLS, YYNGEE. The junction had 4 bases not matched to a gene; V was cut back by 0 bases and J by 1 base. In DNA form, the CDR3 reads TGTGCCAGCAGCGTAGACAGGGGACTAGCGGGGAACACCGGGGAGCTGTTTTTT. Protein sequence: CASSVDRGLAGNTGELFF. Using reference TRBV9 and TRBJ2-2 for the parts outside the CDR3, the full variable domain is DSGVTQTPKHLITATGQRVTLRCSPRSGDLSVYWYQQSLDQGLQFLIQYYNGEERAKGNILERFSAQQFPDLHSELNLSSLELGDSALYFCASSVDRGLAGNTGELFFGEGSRLTVL.

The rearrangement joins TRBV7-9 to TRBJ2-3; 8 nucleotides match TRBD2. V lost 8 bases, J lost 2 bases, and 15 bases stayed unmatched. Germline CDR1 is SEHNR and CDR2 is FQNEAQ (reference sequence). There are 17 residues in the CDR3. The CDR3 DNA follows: TGTGCCAGCTCCAATAGACGGGGGGGGTCAAACACAGATACGCAGTATTTT. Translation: CASSNRRGGSNTDTQYF.